The clone carrying this TCR beta chain was recorded only once. Its target is unknown. Germline lookup yields CDR1 MDHEN and CDR2 SYDVKM. The CDR3 length is 15 residues. Trimming shortened V by 0 bases and J by 4 bases, and 13 bases separated the two germline ends. These data come from a study of OX40 agonist ivuxolimab in advanced cancers. Only in-frame clones appear in the TCRdb table, and some are missing; sequencing was by immunoSEQ multiplex PCR. The repertoire holds about 26,000 clones, with approximately 85% as singletons. Overall study results and limits: Partial responders dosed at 0.1-3.0 mg/kg displayed clonal expansion ranking among the lowest.

The rearrangement links TRBV28 to TRBJ2-7, with D possibly TRBD2 on 5 matching bases. The clonotype comes from an adult with an advanced solid tumor such as melanoma, head and neck, liver or kidney cancer. The sample here was CD4+ or CD8+ T cells sorted from blood, taken in a trial of the OX40 agonist ivuxolimab. CDR3 sequence reads: CASSLWGDGVYEQYF. The CDR3 DNA follows: TGTGCCAGCAGTTTATGGGGAGATGGAGTTTACGAGCAGTACTTC.